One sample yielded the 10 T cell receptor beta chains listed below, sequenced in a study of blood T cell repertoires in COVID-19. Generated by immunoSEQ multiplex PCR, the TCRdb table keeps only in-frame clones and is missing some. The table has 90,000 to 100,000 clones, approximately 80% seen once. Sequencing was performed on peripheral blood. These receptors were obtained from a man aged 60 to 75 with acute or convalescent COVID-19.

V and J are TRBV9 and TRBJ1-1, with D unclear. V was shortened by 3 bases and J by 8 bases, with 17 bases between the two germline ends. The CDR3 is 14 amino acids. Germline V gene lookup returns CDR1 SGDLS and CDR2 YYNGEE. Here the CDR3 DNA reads TGTGCCAGCAGCGCCCGAGCTGAGGGAGGGGAAGCTTTCTTT. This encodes CASSARAEGGEAFF.

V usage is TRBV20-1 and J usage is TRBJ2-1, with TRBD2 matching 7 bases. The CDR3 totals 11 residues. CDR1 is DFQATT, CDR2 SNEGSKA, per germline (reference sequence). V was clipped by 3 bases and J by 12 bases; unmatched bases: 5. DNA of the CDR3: TGCAGTGCTAGGGTGCCGGGGGGGCAGTTCTTC. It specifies CSARVPGGQFF.

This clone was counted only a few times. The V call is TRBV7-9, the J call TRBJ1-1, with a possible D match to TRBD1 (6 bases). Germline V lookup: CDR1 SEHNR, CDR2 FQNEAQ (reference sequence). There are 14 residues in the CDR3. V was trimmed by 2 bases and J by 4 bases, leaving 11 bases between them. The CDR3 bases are TGTGCCAGCAGCTTAAGTCAGGGGAGCACTGAAGCTTTCTTT. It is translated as CASSLSQGSTEAFF.

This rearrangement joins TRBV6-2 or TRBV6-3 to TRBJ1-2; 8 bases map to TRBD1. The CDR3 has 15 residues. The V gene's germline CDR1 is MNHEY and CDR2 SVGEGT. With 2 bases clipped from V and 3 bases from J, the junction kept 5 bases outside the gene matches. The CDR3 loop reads CASSYGTGGDYGYTF. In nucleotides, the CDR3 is TGTGCCAGCAGTTACGGCACAGGGGGGGACTATGGCTACACCTTC.

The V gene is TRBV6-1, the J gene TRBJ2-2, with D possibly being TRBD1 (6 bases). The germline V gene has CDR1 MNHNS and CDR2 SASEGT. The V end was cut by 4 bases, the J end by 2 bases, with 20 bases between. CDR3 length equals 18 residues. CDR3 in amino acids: CASSGQWVGTLNTGELFF. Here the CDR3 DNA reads TGTGCCAGCAGTGGGCAGTGGGTCGGGACACTTAACACCGGGGAGCTGTTTTTT.

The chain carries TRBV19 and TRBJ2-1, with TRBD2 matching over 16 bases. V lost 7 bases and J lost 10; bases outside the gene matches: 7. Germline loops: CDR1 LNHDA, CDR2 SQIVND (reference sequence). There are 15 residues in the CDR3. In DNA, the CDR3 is TGTGCCAGTATTGGGACTAGCGGGGGGGCAGGCGAGCAGTTCTTC. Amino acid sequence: CASIGTSGGAGEQFF. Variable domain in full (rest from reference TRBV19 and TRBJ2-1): DGGITQSPKYLFRKEGQNVTLSCEQNLNHDAMYWYRQDPGQGLRLIYYSQIVNDFQKGDIAEGYSVSREKKESFPLTVTSAQKNPTAFYLCASIGTSGGAGEQFFGPGTRLTVL.

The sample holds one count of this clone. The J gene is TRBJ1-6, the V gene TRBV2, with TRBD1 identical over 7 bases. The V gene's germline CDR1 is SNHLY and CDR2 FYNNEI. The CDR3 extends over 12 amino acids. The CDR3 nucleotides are TGTGCTACCAGAGGGGGCCCGGGACCCCTCCACTTT. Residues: CATRGGPGPLHF.

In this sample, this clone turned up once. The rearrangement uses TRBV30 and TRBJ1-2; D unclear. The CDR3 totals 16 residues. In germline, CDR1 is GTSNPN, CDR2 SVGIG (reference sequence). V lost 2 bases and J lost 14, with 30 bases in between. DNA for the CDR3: TGTGCCTGGAGTACTCCCGGGCGGAGGCAGCCCTTGTTGTGGACCTTC. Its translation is CAWSTPGRRQPLLWTF.

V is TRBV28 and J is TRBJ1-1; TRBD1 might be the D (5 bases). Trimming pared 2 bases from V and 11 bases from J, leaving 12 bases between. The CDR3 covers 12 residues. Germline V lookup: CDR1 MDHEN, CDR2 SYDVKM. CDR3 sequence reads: CASSLEARGAFF. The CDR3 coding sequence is TGTGCCAGCAGTTTAGAGGCGCGGGGGGCTTTCTTT.

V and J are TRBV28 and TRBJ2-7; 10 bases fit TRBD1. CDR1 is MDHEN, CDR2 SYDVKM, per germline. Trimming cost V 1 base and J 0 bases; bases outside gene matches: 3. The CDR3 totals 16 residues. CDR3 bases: TGTGCCAGCAGTTTATCTGGACAGGGGGGCTCCTACGAGCAGTACGTC. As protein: CASSLSGQGGSYEQYV.